This entry lists 18 T cell receptor beta chains sequenced from one sample in a study of cytomegalovirus exposure and HLA in healthy donors. Use of 60 Vbeta and 13 Jbeta primers characterized the PCR. This table comes from immunoSEQ multiplex PCR, and its TCRdb copy is limited to in-frame clones, with some not included. The sample gives 95,000 to 150,000 clones, around 80% of which show up once; around 3.5% is in the top ten. Sequencing was performed on PBMCs. The receptors originated from a man aged 25-40 years in good health and CMV-seronegative.

The gene calls are TRBV5-1 and TRBJ2-5; D not resolved. Trimming shortened V by 4 bases and J by 2 bases, and 9 bases separated the two germline ends. This CDR3 spans 13 amino acids. Germline CDR1 SGHRS, CDR2 YFSETQ. CDR3 in DNA: TGCGCCAGCAGCCGAGGTTATCAAGAGACCCAGTACTTC. Amino acid sequence: CASSRGYQETQYF.

This clone was counted a single time. The chain employs TRBV4-1 and TRBJ1-6; 7 nucleotides match TRBD1. The CDR3 loop spans 17 amino acids. The germline V gene encodes CDR1 MGHRA and CDR2 YSYEKL. V shed 5 bases, J shed 5 bases, and the junction held 12 bases outside the gene matches. The CDR3 loop is CASSKQDRVGDNSPLHF. In nucleotides, the CDR3 is TGCGCCAGCAGCAAACAAGACAGGGTTGGGGATAATTCACCCCTCCACTTT.

V usage is TRBV28 and J usage is TRBJ1-3, with D perhaps matching TRBD1 (5 bases). V was clipped by 3 bases and J by 0 bases, with 15 bases between them. The CDR3 spans 17 residues. The germline V gene has CDR1 MDHEN and CDR2 SYDVKM. CDR3 coding DNA: TGTGCCAGCAGTTTTTCGGAGGGGTTTTACTCTGGAAACACCATATATTTT. Translated, it gives CASSFSEGFYSGNTIYF. The whole variable domain, remainder taken from reference TRBV28 and TRBJ1-3, is DVKVTQSSRYLVKRTGEKVFLECVQDMDHENMFWYRQDPGLGLRLIYFSYDVKMKEKGDIPEGYSVSREKKERFSLILESASTNQTSMYLCASSFSEGFYSGNTIYFGEGSWLTVV.

To note about this clone: At one boundary the junction diverges from the germline segment, which might be a read error. This chain uses TRBV5-1 with TRBJ2-1, with 9 bases identical to TRBD1. CDR3 length equals 13 residues. Germline CDR1 SGHRS, CDR2 YFSETQ. The CDR3 spells CASSVGQGNDQFF. DNA of the CDR3: TGCGCCAGCAGCGTGGGACAGGGCAATGACCAGTTCTTC.

Remarks on this clone: A read error may account for a junction end that differs from germline. V is TRBV2 and J is TRBJ2-7; TRBD1 matches at 8 bases. The CDR3 covers 14 residues. CDR1 SNHLY and CDR2 FYNNEI come from the germline V gene. DNA for the CDR3: TGTGCCAGCAGTGCCCGGGACAGGAGGCAAGAGCGGTACTTC. The encoded protein is CASSARDRRQERYF. Combining the CDR3 with reference TRBV2 and TRBJ2-7 gives the whole variable domain EPEVTQTPSHQVTQMGQEVILRCVPISNHLYFYWYRQILGQKVEFLVSFYNNEISEKSEIFDDQFSVERPDGSNFTLKIRSTKLEDSAMYFCASSARDRRQERYFGPGTRLTVT.

The chain is built from TRBV9 and TRBJ1-2; D perhaps matches TRBD1 (6 bases). V lost 0 bases, J lost 0 bases, and 6 bases lay in between. The CDR3 length is 14 residues. CDR1 and CDR2 from the germline V gene are SGDLS and YYNGEE. As DNA, the CDR3 is TGTGCCAGCAGCGTAGGGACAGCTAACTATGGCTACACCTTC. Translated: CASSVGTANYGYTF.

This chain links TRBV19 with TRBJ2-1, with TRBD2 matching 9 bases. This CDR3 spans 16 amino acids. V shed 5 bases, J shed 7 bases, and the junction held 12 bases outside the gene matches. Germline V lookup: CDR1 LNHDA, CDR2 SQIVND (reference sequence). Here the CDR3 reads CASSPSGTSFWNEQFF. The CDR3 nucleotides are TGTGCCAGTAGTCCTTCCGGGACTAGCTTTTGGAATGAGCAGTTCTTC.

The count of this clone is one. This chain links TRBV9 with TRBJ2-2; TRBD2 is a possible D gene (6 bases). The CDR3 length is 16 residues. Germline CDR1 and CDR2: SGDLS and YYNGEE. The germline V and J ends were trimmed by 4 bases and 1 base, with 14 bases remaining between them. CDR3 sequence: CASSPRGAGNTGELFF. DNA of the CDR3: TGTGCCAGCAGCCCCCGGGGAGCGGGGAACACCGGGGAGCTGTTTTTT.

This sequence joins TRBV28 and TRBJ2-2, with D hard to call. CDR3 length: 12 residues. V gave up 4 bases and J gave up 5 bases, with 5 bases separating them. Germline CDR1 and CDR2: MDHEN and SYDVKM. The chain's CDR3 is CASSSKTGELFF. The CDR3 bases are TGTGCCAGCAGTTCTAAAACCGGGGAGCTGTTTTTT.

This clone showed up just once. The V and J genes are TRBV19 and TRBJ1-2, with TRBD1 as a possible D gene (5 bases). Germline CDR1 is LNHDA and CDR2 is SQIVND (reference sequence). CDR3 size: 12 residues. V gave up 8 bases and J gave up 8 bases, with 15 bases separating them. CDR3 nucleotides: TGTGCCAGTTCACAGTGGGGGGACGGCTACACCTTC. It is translated as CASSQWGDGYTF.

This clone appeared a single time. The chain joins TRBV18 to TRBJ2-7; D not resolved. The CDR3 has 14 residues. V was pared by 2 bases and J by 3 bases, with 11 bases between. The V gene's germline CDR1 is KGHSH and CDR2 LQKENI. The CDR3 sequence is CASSPAARNYEQYF. The CDR3 nucleotides read TGTGCCAGCTCACCAGCGGCCAGAAACTACGAGCAGTACTTC.

The CDR3 reads CASSEARLNEKLFF. The DNA of the CDR3 is TGTGCCAGCAGTGAAGCGCGATTAAATGAAAAACTGTTTTTT. V usage is TRBV6-1 and J usage is TRBJ1-4; D is unclear. Looked up from germline, CDR1 is MNHNS and CDR2 is SASEGT. V lost 0 bases to trimming and J lost 5 bases, with 7 bases between them. This CDR3 comprises 14 residues.

J is TRBJ2-5 and V is TRBV5-4, with 9 bases that match TRBD2. The J call may be faulty, since TRBJ2-7 better matches the DNA end. Germline loops: CDR1 SGHNT, CDR2 YYREEE (reference sequence). The CDR3 contains 17 residues. CDR3: CASSPGSPSGNLYEQYF. DNA for the CDR3: TGTGCCAGCAGCCCAGGATCTCCTAGCGGGAACCTCTACGAGCAGTACTTC.

Worth noting for this clone: The sample carries other DNA sequences with the same CDR3. The J gene is TRBJ2-2, the V gene TRBV6-1; 7 nucleotides agree with TRBD2. From germline, CDR1 is MNHNS and CDR2 SASEGT. With V trimmed by 3 bases and J by 6 bases, 1 base remained unmatched. The CDR3 spans 13 residues. The CDR3 sequence: CASSEGGAGELFF. The DNA for the CDR3 is TGTGCCAGCAGTGAGGGGGGGGCCGGGGAGCTGTTTTTT.

This clone appeared a few times. The V and J genes are TRBV7-6 and TRBJ1-4; no clear D. The germline CDR1 and CDR2 sequences are SGHVS and FNYEAQ. The CDR3 spans 18 residues. V lost 4 bases and J 7 bases, leaving 25 bases between the germline ends. CDR3 region: CASSSYRWCSLIGEKLFF. The CDR3 DNA reads TGTGCCAGCAGCTCATACAGATGGTGCAGCCTAATAGGTGAAAAACTGTTTTTT. Full variable domain (remainder filled in from reference TRBV7-6 and TRBJ1-4): GAGVSQSPRYKVTKRGQDVALRCDPISGHVSLYWYRQALGQGPEFLTYFNYEAQQDKSGLPNDRFSAERPEGSISTLTIQRTEQRDSAMYRCASSSYRWCSLIGEKLFFGSGTQLSVL.

This chain connects TRBV19 to TRBJ2-2; 7 bases map to TRBD1. V gave up 2 bases and J gave up 6 bases; unmatched junction bases: 3. Looked up from germline, CDR1 is LNHDA and CDR2 is SQIVND (reference sequence). This CDR3 spans 14 amino acids. CDR3 bases: TGTGCCAGTAGTATACTGGGACAGCCCGGGGAGCTGTTTTTT. This codes for CASSILGQPGELFF.

This chain links TRBV5-1 with TRBJ2-5; tentative D call: TRBD1 (6 bases). The V and J ends lost 2 bases and 2 bases respectively, with 13 bases between them. The germline gives CDR1 SGHRS, CDR2 YFSETQ. This CDR3 contains 15 residues. DNA of the CDR3: TGCGCCAGCAGCTTCCACAGGGAGTTGCAAGAGACCCAGTACTTC. It is translated as CASSFHRELQETQYF.

The V and J genes are TRBV25-1 and TRBJ1-2; no clear D gene. Germline CDR1 and CDR2: MGHDK and SYGVNS. CDR3 length: 12 residues. Trimming took 5 bases from V and 8 from J, leaving 12 bases between them. The CDR3 reads CASSLAMGGYTF. The CDR3 DNA sequence: TGTGCCAGCAGTCTAGCGATGGGAGGCTACACCTTC.